The 15 T cell receptor beta chains presented below share a single source sample, sequenced in a study of identifying expanded T cells in peripheral blood. TCRdb's table, derived via immunoSEQ multiplex PCR, lists solely in-frame clones and lacks some. In the table there are 90,000 to 120,000 clones, approximately 90% of which are singletons. The sample was blood. The receptor set was obtained from a person between 18 and 70 years old in good health.

The gene calls are TRBV6-6 and TRBJ2-3, with 13 positions matching TRBD2. Germline CDR1 reads MNHNY; CDR2 reads SVGAGI (reference sequence). The V and J ends lost 6 bases and 4 bases, in that order; junction bases with no gene match: 4. CDR3 length: 15 amino acids. DNA for the CDR3: TGTGCCAGCAGACTAGCGGGGGGGCCCCCAGATACGCAGTATTTT. Protein product: CASRLAGGPPDTQYF.

This clone was seen a handful of times. The chain combines TRBV18 with TRBJ2-5; either TRBD1 or TRBD2 may fit D (5 bases each). The germline V and J ends were trimmed by 11 bases and 2 bases, with 18 bases remaining between them. This CDR3 region has 14 residues. Germline loops: CDR1 KGHSH, CDR2 LQKENI. The CDR3 spells CAGSRGLGQETQYF. CDR3 DNA: TGTGCCGGATCCCGGGGCTTAGGACAAGAGACCCAGTACTTC. The complete variable domain, with remaining parts taken from reference TRBV18 and TRBJ2-5, reads NAGVMQNPRHLVRRRGQEARLRCSPMKGHSHVYWYRQLPEEGLKFMVYLQKENIIDESGMPKERFSAEFPKEGPSILRIQQVVRGDSAAYFCAGSRGLGQETQYFGPGTRLLVL.

This chain joins TRBV4-3 and TRBJ1-1; D unclear. V shed 1 base and J shed 0 bases, with 9 bases lying between them. CDR1 is LGHNA, CDR2 YSLEER, per germline. The CDR3 spans 15 residues. CDR3: CASSQGSIMNTEAFF. In nucleotides, the CDR3 is TGCGCCAGCAGCCAAGGGAGCATCATGAACACTGAAGCTTTCTTT.

V and J are TRBV28 and TRBJ1-1; D is ambiguous. Trimming removed 2 bases from V and 0 bases from J, with 16 bases in between. This CDR3 has 17 residues. CDR1 is MDHEN, CDR2 SYDVKM, per germline. The CDR3 DNA reads TGTGCCAGCAGTTTAGGGGAGGGCATTAGGCTGAACACTGAAGCTTTCTTT. Translating gives CASSLGEGIRLNTEAFF.

This chain links TRBV27 with TRBJ2-2; D is perhaps TRBD2 (6 bases). The length of the CDR3 is 14 residues. V shed 4 bases and J shed 4 bases, with 10 bases lying between them. Germline V gene lookup returns CDR1 MNHEY and CDR2 SMNVEV (reference sequence). The CDR3 coding sequence is TGTGCCAGCAGTTGGGGAGGTCGCACCGGGGAGCTGTTTTTT. As protein: CASSWGGRTGELFF.

The genes are TRBV2 and TRBJ1-4; 8 nucleotides agree with TRBD1. Per germline, CDR1 SNHLY and CDR2 FYNNEI. V was pared by 5 bases and J by 8 bases, with 7 bases of the junction left unmatched. This CDR3 spans 14 amino acids. The CDR3 coding sequence is TGTGCCAGCAGTCTAGACAGGGGAAGGGAAAAACTGTTTTTT. Translation gives CASSLDRGREKLFF.

The chain joins TRBV5-1 to TRBJ1-1, with a possible D match to TRBD1 (5 bases). Germline lookup yields CDR1 SGHRS and CDR2 YFSETQ. V lost 1 base to trimming and J lost 7 bases, with 11 bases between them. The CDR3 totals 13 residues. This CDR3 reads CASSLRGQDEAFF. The DNA for the CDR3 is TGCGCCAGCAGCTTGAGGGGCCAGGATGAAGCTTTCTTT.

V gene TRBV4-3 combines with J gene TRBJ2-2; D unclear. Germline V gene data show CDR1 as LGHNA and CDR2 as YSLEER. Between the trimmed V and J ends, which lost 0 bases and 3 bases, there was a span of 11 bases. There are 16 residues in the CDR3. CDR3: CASSQDLGVDTGELFF. DNA for the CDR3: TGCGCCAGCAGCCAAGATCTTGGGGTAGACACCGGGGAGCTGTTTTTT.

The V gene is TRBV5-1, the J gene TRBJ1-1; no clear D gene. Per the germline V gene, CDR1 is SGHRS and CDR2 is YFSETQ. CDR3 size: 15 residues. Trimming shortened V by 4 bases and J by 3 bases, and 16 bases separated the two germline ends. The CDR3: CASSGGTNEDTEAFF. CDR3 bases: TGCGCCAGCAGCGGAGGCACCAACGAGGACACTGAAGCTTTCTTT.

This rearrangement joins TRBV2 to TRBJ1-1; 8 bases fit TRBD1. V shed 7 bases, J shed 4 bases, and the junction held 11 bases outside the gene matches. Germline V gene lookup returns CDR1 SNHLY and CDR2 FYNNEI. The length of the CDR3 is 15 residues. CDR3: CASTGTGGPGTEAFF. The DNA of the CDR3 is TGTGCCAGCACCGGGACAGGCGGCCCGGGCACTGAAGCTTTCTTT.

The chain joins TRBV13 to TRBJ1-1; D is unresolved. The CDR3 contains 13 residues. Trimming shortened V by 2 bases and J by 1 base, and 5 bases separated the two germline ends. The germline CDR1 and CDR2 sequences are PRHDT and FYEKMQ (reference sequence). The CDR3 loop is CASSLRPNTEAFF. CDR3 nucleotides: TGTGCCAGCAGCTTAAGACCGAACACTGAAGCTTTCTTT.

V usage is TRBV11-2 and J usage is TRBJ2-1; D might be TRBD2 (5 bases). The CDR3 consists of 16 residues. Germline assignment: CDR1 SGHAT and CDR2 FQNNGV. The V end was cut by 1 base, the J end by 4 bases, with 14 bases between. In DNA, the CDR3 is TGTGCCAGCAGCTTAGGAGGGTATTTTGAGTACAATGAGCAGTTCTTC. Amino acids: CASSLGGYFEYNEQFF.

The rearrangement uses TRBV7-2 and TRBJ1-1; D gene uncertain. Trimming left V 3 bases short and J 3 bases short, with 5 bases between. Germline V lookup: CDR1 SGHTA, CDR2 FQGNSA. The CDR3 totals 12 residues. The CDR3 bases are TGTGCCAGCAGCTTCAGCCACACTGAAGCTTTCTTT. Amino acids: CASSFSHTEAFF.

V usage is TRBV27 and J usage is TRBJ1-3; 7 bases line up with TRBD1. The length of the CDR3 is 14 residues. The V gene's germline CDR1 is MNHEY and CDR2 SMNVEV (reference sequence). The trim removed 4 bases at V and 7 bases at J, leaving 7 bases unmatched. In nucleotides, the CDR3 is TGTGCCAGCAGTTCCCACTCACAGGGGAACACCATATATTTT. The encoded protein is CASSSHSQGNTIYF.

The rearrangement uses TRBV6-5 and TRBJ2-3; tentative D call: TRBD1 (5 bases). Germline V lookup: CDR1 MNHEY, CDR2 SVGAGI. The CDR3 is 14 residues long. The V end was cut by 5 bases, the J end by 2 bases, with 11 bases between. CDR3 protein: CASSVGAFTDTQYF. For the CDR3, the DNA is TGTGCCAGCAGTGTAGGGGCGTTCACAGATACGCAGTATTTT.